This T cell receptor beta chain was recorded in a study of T-cell reconstitution after alpha-beta-depleted transplantation in children. In this sample, this clonotype turned up a few times. The TCRbeta library was prepared with unique molecular identifiers. TCRdb re-called the PCR reads through MiXCR, storing one row per CDR3 protein. The sample shows some 350,000 distinct CDR3 sequences, 15% to 20% of them seen only once. The receptor was isolated from a male patient aged 2 to 10 who had a stem cell transplant for acute lymphoblastic leukemia, so the T cells may come from the graft donor. The material was PBMCs, mostly from graft donor cells, obtained 360 days after TCRalphabeta/CD19-depleted stem cell transplant.

For the CDR3, the DNA is TGCGCCAGCAGCGGGAAGACAGGCGAGCCTTCCTACGAGCAGTACTTC. As protein: CASSGKTGEPSYEQYF. The chain uses TRBV5-1 and TRBJ2-7, with D possibly matching TRBD1 (6 bases). The CDR3 loop spans 16 amino acids. Germline V gene lookup returns CDR1 SGHRS and CDR2 YFSETQ. The ends were cut back, 4 bases at V and 1 base at J, with 18 bases in the middle.